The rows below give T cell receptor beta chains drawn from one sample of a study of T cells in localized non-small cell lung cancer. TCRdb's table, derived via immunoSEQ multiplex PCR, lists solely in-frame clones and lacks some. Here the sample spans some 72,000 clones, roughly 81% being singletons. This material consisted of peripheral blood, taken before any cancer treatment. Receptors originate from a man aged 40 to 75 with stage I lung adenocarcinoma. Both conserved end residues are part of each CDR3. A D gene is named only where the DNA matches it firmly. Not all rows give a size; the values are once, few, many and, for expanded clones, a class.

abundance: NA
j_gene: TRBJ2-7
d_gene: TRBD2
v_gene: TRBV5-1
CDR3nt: TGCGCCAGCAGCTTGGAACTAGCGGGAAAGGAGCAGTACTTC
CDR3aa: CASSLELAGKEQYF

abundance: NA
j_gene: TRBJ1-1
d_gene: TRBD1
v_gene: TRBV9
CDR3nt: TGTGCCAGCAGCCCAAACACAGGGGGACGGGCCAACACTGAAGCTTTCTTT
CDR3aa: CASSPNTGGRANTEAFF

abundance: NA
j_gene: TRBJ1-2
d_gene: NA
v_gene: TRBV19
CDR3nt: TGTGCCAGTAGTTTTCTAGGATCTAACTATGGCTACACCTTC
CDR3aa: CASSFLGSNYGYTF

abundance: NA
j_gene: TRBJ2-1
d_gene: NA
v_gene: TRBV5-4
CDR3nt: TGTGCCAGCAGCTTGAACTCCAATGAGCAGTTCTTC
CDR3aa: CASSLNSNEQFF

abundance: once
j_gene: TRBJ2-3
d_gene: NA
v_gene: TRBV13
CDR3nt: TGTGCCAGCAGCTTAGACCGGACCACAGATACGCAGTATTTT
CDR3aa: CASSLDRTTDTQYF

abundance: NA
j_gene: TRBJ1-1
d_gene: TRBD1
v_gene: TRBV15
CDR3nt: TGTGCCACCAGGGGGACAGGGCGAACTGAAGCTTTCTTT
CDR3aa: CATRGTGRTEAFF

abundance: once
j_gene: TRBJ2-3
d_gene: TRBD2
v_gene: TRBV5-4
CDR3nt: TGTGCCAGCAGCTCGCGACTAGCGGGGAGCACAGATACGCAGTATTTT
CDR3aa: CASSSRLAGSTDTQYF

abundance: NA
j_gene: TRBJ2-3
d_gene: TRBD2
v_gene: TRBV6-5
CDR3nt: TGTGCCAGCAGTTACTCGCCAGCGGGGCGTTCTAAGTATTTT
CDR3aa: CASSYSPAGRSKYF

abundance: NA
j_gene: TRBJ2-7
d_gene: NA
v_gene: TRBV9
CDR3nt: TGTGCCAGCAGCGTCCCCCCCGGGGCAGGGGTAGGCGAGCAGTACTTC
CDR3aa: CASSVPPGAGVGEQYF

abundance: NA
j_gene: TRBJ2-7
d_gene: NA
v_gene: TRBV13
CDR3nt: TGTGCCAGCAGTTTGACCCCGGGCGAGCAGTACTTC
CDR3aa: CASSLTPGEQYF

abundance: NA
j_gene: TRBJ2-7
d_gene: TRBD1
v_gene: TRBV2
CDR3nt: TGTGCCGGGGGACAGGGGACCTACGAGCAGTACTTC
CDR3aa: CAGGQGTYEQYF

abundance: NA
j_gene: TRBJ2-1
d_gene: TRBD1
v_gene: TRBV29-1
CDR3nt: TGCAGCGTTGAAGACAGGGGGCCTTTCTTGTACAATGAGCAGTTCTTC
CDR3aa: CSVEDRGPFLYNEQFF

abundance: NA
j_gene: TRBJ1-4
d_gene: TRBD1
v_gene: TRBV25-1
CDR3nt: TGTGCCAGCTCACCGGGACAGGGATGGGAAAAACTGTTTTTT
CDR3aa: CASSPGQGWEKLFF

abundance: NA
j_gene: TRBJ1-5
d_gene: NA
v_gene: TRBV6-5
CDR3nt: TGTGCCAGCAGCGTCCAGGGAGGTAGCAATCAGCCCCAGCATTTT
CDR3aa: CASSVQGGSNQPQHF

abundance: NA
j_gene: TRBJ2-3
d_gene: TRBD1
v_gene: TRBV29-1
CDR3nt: TGCAGCGGAGACAGGGGACTCACAGATACGCAGTATTTT
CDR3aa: CSGDRGLTDTQYF

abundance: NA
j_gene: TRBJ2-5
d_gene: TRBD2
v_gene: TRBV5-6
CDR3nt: TGTGCCAGCAGCTTGGTTGGGAGTAGCGGGGGGGCCGGGGAGACCCAGTACTTC
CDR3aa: CASSLVGSSGGAGETQYF

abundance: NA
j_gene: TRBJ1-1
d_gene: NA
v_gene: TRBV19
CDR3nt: TGTGCCAGTAGTATAGATAGGGGGAAGACTGAAGCTTTCTTT
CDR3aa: CASSIDRGKTEAFF

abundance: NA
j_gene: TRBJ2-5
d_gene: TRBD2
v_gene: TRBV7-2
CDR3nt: TGTGCCAGCAGCTTAGGGGGTGGAGCGGGGGTAGCAGAGACCCAGTACTTC
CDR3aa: CASSLGGGAGVAETQYF

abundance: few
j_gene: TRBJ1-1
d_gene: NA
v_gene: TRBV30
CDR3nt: TGTGCCTGGAGTGGTCTTCGTACTGAAGCTTTCTTT
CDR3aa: CAWSGLRTEAFF

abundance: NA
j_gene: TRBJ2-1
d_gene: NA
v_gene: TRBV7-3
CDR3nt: TGTGCCAGCAGCTCGCAGGTCCCCGCGGGGGAGCAGTTCTTC
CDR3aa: CASSSQVPAGEQFF

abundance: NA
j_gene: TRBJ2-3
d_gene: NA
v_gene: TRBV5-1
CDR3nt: TGCGCCAGCAGTTCCACCCTGGAGGGAAGGGGGACAGATACGCAGTATTTT
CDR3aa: CASSSTLEGRGTDTQYF

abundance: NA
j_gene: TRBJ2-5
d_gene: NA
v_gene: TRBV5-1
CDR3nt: TGCGCCAGCAGCCCCCTACCTCGGGGAGGAGAGACCCAGTACTTC
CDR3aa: CASSPLPRGGETQYF

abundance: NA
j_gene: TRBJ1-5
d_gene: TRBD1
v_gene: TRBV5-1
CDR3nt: TGCGCCAGCAGCTTCACAGGGGGCTTAAATCAGCCCCAGCATTTT
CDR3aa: CASSFTGGLNQPQHF

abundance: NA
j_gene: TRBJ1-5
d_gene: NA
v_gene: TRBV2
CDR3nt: TGTGCCAGCAGTGAAAAGGCAGGGTCCTTTACGAGCAATCAGCCCCAGCATTTT
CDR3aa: CASSEKAGSFTSNQPQHF

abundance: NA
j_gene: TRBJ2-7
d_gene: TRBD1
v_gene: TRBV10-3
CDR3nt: TGTGCCATCAGTAGCTTACCACTCTCCGGGACAGGGGCCTACGAGCAGTACTTC
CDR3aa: CAISSLPLSGTGAYEQYF

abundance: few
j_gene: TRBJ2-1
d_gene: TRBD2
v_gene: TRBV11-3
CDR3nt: TGTGCCAGCAGCTACCGAGCGGGAGGGCCATCGAGTGAGCAGTTCTTC
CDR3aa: CASSYRAGGPSSEQFF

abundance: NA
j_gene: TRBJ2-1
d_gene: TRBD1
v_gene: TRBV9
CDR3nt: TGTGCCAGCAGCGCCACAGGGGATGAGCAGTTCTTC
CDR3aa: CASSATGDEQFF

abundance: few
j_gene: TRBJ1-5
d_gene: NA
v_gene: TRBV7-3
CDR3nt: TGTGCCAGCAGCTTAAACGCTAATCAGCCCCAGCATTTT
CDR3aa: CASSLNANQPQHF